These 28 T cell receptor beta chains were all obtained from the same sample, sequenced in a study of T cell responses to AZD1222 COVID-19 vaccine. Assay used: immunoSEQ multiplex PCR; TCRdb lists only in-frame clones, some missing. The data hold about 92,000 clones, with more than 75% observed a single time. Here the sequenced sample was peripheral blood, taken on day 0 of AZD1222 vaccination. The receptors stem from an adult in good health.

This rearrangement joins TRBV13 to TRBJ2-6; 9 positions agree with TRBD2. Germline V gives CDR1 PRHDT, CDR2 FYEKMQ (reference sequence). The junction had 8 bases not matched to a gene; V was cut back by 5 bases and J by 0 bases. The CDR3 consists of 18 residues. The CDR3 spells CASSPVAGETSGANVLTF. For the CDR3, the DNA is TGTGCCAGCAGCCCTGTAGCGGGGGAAACCTCTGGGGCCAACGTCCTGACTTTC.

The CDR3 loop reads CASSAAQGANTGELFF. The CDR3 DNA follows: TGTGCCAGCAGCGCTGCTCAGGGAGCGAACACCGGGGAGCTGTTTTTT. The V call is TRBV5-5, the J call TRBJ2-2; D might be TRBD1 or TRBD2, each matching 5 bases. CDR1 is SGHKS and CDR2 is YYEKEE in the germline V gene (reference sequence). V was clipped by 4 bases and J by 0 bases, with 13 bases between them. The CDR3 runs to 16 residues. Full variable domain (remainder filled in from reference TRBV5-5 and TRBJ2-2): DAGVTQSPTHLIKTRGQQVTLRCSPISGHKSVSWYQQVLGQGPQFIFQYYEKEERGRGNFPDRFSARQFPNYSSELNVNALLLGDSALYLCASSAAQGANTGELFFGEGSRLTVL.

The gene calls are TRBV5-1 and TRBJ2-1; D is possibly TRBD1 or TRBD2 (5 bases each). V gave up 4 bases and J gave up 6 bases, with 11 bases separating them. The CDR3 totals 13 residues. Germline V lookup: CDR1 SGHRS, CDR2 YFSETQ. The CDR3 DNA reads as TGCGCCAGCAGCGGGGGTCGGGCCAATGAGCAGTTCTTC. Its translation: CASSGGRANEQFF.

The CDR3 reads CASTLGTQGNSPLHF. In DNA form, the CDR3 reads TGCGCCAGCACCCTTGGAACCCAGGGCAATTCACCCCTCCACTTT. The V and J genes are TRBV5-1 and TRBJ1-6; D might be TRBD1 (5 bases). CDR3 length equals 15 residues. CDR1 is SGHRS and CDR2 is YFSETQ in the germline V gene. V shed 6 bases and J shed 7 bases, with 17 bases lying between them. The entire variable domain, with the rest obtained from reference TRBV5-1 and TRBJ1-6, is as follows: KAGVTQTPRYLIKTRGQQVTLSCSPISGHRSVSWYQQTPGQGLQFLFEYFSETQRNKGNFPGRFSGRQFSNSRSEMNVSTLELGDSALYLCASTLGTQGNSPLHFGNGTRLTVT.

In its sample, this clone was seen once. The CDR3 DNA is TGTGCCAGCAGTTTCAGGGTCTCTGGGGCCAACGTCCTGACTTTC. It encodes CASSFRVSGANVLTF. The V and J genes are TRBV27 and TRBJ2-6, with D perhaps TRBD1 (5 bases). Looked up from germline, CDR1 is MNHEY and CDR2 is SMNVEV (reference sequence). V was shortened by 3 bases and J by 0 bases, with 6 bases between the two germline ends. The CDR3 sequence is 15 residues long.

The chain joins TRBV25-1 to TRBJ2-7; D is undetermined. Deletions cut 5 bases from V and 4 bases from J, with 6 bases between. The CDR3 consists of 11 residues. From germline, CDR1 is MGHDK and CDR2 SYGVNS. The CDR3 spells CASSRVYEQYF. CDR3 in DNA: TGTGCCAGCAGTCGGGTTTACGAGCAGTACTTC.

This chain links TRBV7-2 with TRBJ2-7; 13 bases match TRBD2. With 8 bases clipped from V and 0 bases from J, the junction kept 4 bases outside the gene matches. The length of the CDR3 is 15 residues. CDR1 SGHTA and CDR2 FQGNSA come from the germline V gene. CDR3 sequence: CASVLAGGSSYEQYF. In DNA, the CDR3 is TGTGCCAGCGTACTAGCGGGAGGGAGCTCCTACGAGCAGTACTTC.

The chain carries TRBV23-1 and TRBJ2-1; the D gene could be TRBD1 or TRBD2 (6 bases each). TRBV23-1 is marked as an open reading frame, function uncertain. The CDR3 extends over 16 amino acids. The V end lost 4 bases, the J end lost 7 bases, and 20 bases lay between the germline ends. CDR3 sequence: CASSRGAQRTLNEQFF. The CDR3 nucleotides read TGCGCCAGCAGTCGGGGGGCACAACGAACCCTAAATGAGCAGTTCTTC.

The rearrangement joins TRBV7-3 to TRBJ2-1, with 7 bases aligning to TRBD2. This CDR3 region has 15 residues. Germline values: CDR1 SGHTA, CDR2 FQGTGA. Trimming took 5 bases from V and 6 from J; bases not matched to a gene: 10. For the CDR3, the DNA is TGTGCCAGCAGCCCCCCTGGGAGGGGTTTCAATGAGCAGTTCTTC. Amino acids: CASSPPGRGFNEQFF. Full variable domain (missing parts from reference TRBV7-3 and TRBJ2-1): GAGVSQTPSNKVTEKGKYVELRCDPISGHTALYWYRQSLGQGPEFLIYFQGTGAADDSGLPNDRFFAVRPEGSVSTLKIQRTERGDSAVYLCASSPPGRGFNEQFFGPGTRLTVL.

The chain employs TRBV18 and TRBJ2-3; possible D gene TRBD2, 7 bases. The CDR3 loop spans 15 amino acids. Germline loops: CDR1 KGHSH, CDR2 LQKENI. The ends were cut back, 4 bases at V and 2 bases at J, with 13 bases in the middle. The CDR3 DNA follows: TGTGCCAGCTCACGTGCGGGGGCGGACACAGATACGCAGTATTTT. This sequence encodes CASSRAGADTDTQYF.

V gene TRBV28 combines with J gene TRBJ2-7; either TRBD1 or TRBD2 may fit D (6 bases each). CDR1 MDHEN and CDR2 SYDVKM come from the germline V gene. The CDR3 loop spans 14 amino acids. Trimming took off 2 bases at V and 4 bases at J, with 12 bases between the two ends. The CDR3 nucleotides are TGTGCCAGCAGTTTAACGGGGGCGGATTACGAGCAGTACTTC. It encodes CASSLTGADYEQYF. Complete variable domain (other parts from reference TRBV28 and TRBJ2-7): DVKVTQSSRYLVKRTGEKVFLECVQDMDHENMFWYRQDPGLGLRLIYFSYDVKMKEKGDIPEGYSVSREKKERFSLILESASTNQTSMYLCASSLTGADYEQYFGPGTRLTVT.

The V and J genes are TRBV2 and TRBJ2-7, with D possibly being TRBD1 or TRBD2 (5 bases each). The CDR3 has 12 amino acids. Germline assignment: CDR1 SNHLY and CDR2 FYNNEI. The V and J ends lost 7 bases and 6 bases respectively, with 13 bases between them. The CDR3: CASKGWGSEQYF. In DNA, the CDR3 is TGTGCCAGCAAGGGGTGGGGGTCCGAGCAGTACTTC. The complete variable domain, with remaining parts taken from reference TRBV2 and TRBJ2-7, reads EPEVTQTPSHQVTQMGQEVILRCVPISNHLYFYWYRQILGQKVEFLVSFYNNEISEKSEIFDDQFSVERPDGSNFTLKIRSTKLEDSAMYFCASKGWGSEQYFGPGTRLTVT.

This clone has just one count. V is TRBV7-9 and J is TRBJ2-1; TRBD2 matches at 7 bases. J lost 0 bases, V lost 2 bases, and 4 bases had no gene match. CDR1 and CDR2 from the germline V gene are SEHNR and FQNEAQ (reference sequence). This CDR3 has 16 residues. The CDR3 spells CASSLRVAGSYNEQFF. CDR3 in DNA: TGTGCCAGCAGCTTAAGGGTAGCGGGCTCCTACAATGAGCAGTTCTTC.

This chain uses TRBV25-1 with TRBJ2-5; 10 nucleotides match TRBD1. Trimming cost V 6 bases and J 3 bases; bases outside gene matches: 10. CDR1 and CDR2 from the germline V gene are MGHDK and SYGVNS. This CDR3 is built from 16 residues. CDR3 residues: CASSPDPGTGEETQYF. The CDR3, as DNA: TGTGCCAGCAGCCCCGACCCCGGGACAGGGGAAGAGACCCAGTACTTC.

This clone came up once. The chain joins TRBV18 to TRBJ1-4; 11 nucleotides align to TRBD1. Losses at the gene ends were 6 bases for V and 7 bases for J; bases not matched to a gene: 4. This CDR3 is 14 amino acids long. Germline V gives CDR1 KGHSH, CDR2 LQKENI. CDR3 region: CASSPGQGAEKLFF. The CDR3 bases are TGTGCCAGCTCGCCCGGACAGGGGGCTGAAAAACTGTTTTTT.

The table lists this clone with a count of one. The genes are TRBV30 and TRBJ2-3; 7 bases line up with TRBD1. CDR1 and CDR2 from the germline V gene are GTSNPN and SVGIG (reference sequence). V dropped 3 bases and J dropped 6; count of bases not matched to a gene: 9. The CDR3 consists of 14 residues. The CDR3 here is CAWRHRGSLDTQYF. The CDR3 nucleotides read TGTGCCTGGAGGCACAGGGGTAGTTTGGATACGCAGTATTTT.

The chain joins TRBV2 to TRBJ2-7; D may correspond to TRBD1 or TRBD2 (6 bases each). The V and J ends lost 6 bases and 6 bases respectively, with 12 bases between them. Germline V gene data show CDR1 as SNHLY and CDR2 as FYNNEI. The CDR3 totals 12 residues. CDR3 amino acids: CASSQGGLEQYF. For the CDR3, the DNA is TGTGCCAGCAGCCAAGGGGGGCTCGAGCAGTACTTC.

The chain couples TRBV5-8 to TRBJ2-7, with no clear D. The V end lost 2 bases, the J end lost 0 bases, and 12 bases lay between the germline ends. Germline assignment: CDR1 SGHTS and CDR2 YDEGEE. The CDR3 is 15 residues long. CDR3 nucleotides: TGTGCCAGCAGCTTCCCCCTCAGCAGCTCCTACGAGCAGTACTTC. It is translated as CASSFPLSSSYEQYF.

This clone was detected only once. The chain combines TRBV29-1 with TRBJ1-4; tentatively, D is TRBD1 (5 bases). V was shortened by 7 bases and J by 4 bases, with 16 bases between the two germline ends. Germline V gives CDR1 SQVTM, CDR2 ANQGSEA. The length of the CDR3 is 14 residues. CDR3 region: CSAYPGTGNEKLFF. The CDR3 region has the DNA TGCAGCGCATACCCCGGGACCGGTAATGAAAAACTGTTTTTT.

This clone was seen more than once but under ten times. The chain is built from TRBV27 and TRBJ1-6, with no clear D. Trimming stripped 7 bases from V and 0 bases from J, with 4 bases between. This CDR3 has 13 amino acids. Germline CDR1 is MNHEY and CDR2 is SMNVEV (reference sequence). CDR3 in amino acids: CASKSSYNSPLHF. The CDR3 DNA follows: TGTGCCAGCAAGAGCTCCTATAATTCACCCCTCCACTTT.

The V call is TRBV7-6, the J call TRBJ2-2; D is possibly TRBD1 or TRBD2 (5 bases each). CDR1 SGHVS and CDR2 FNYEAQ come from the germline V gene. Trimming removed 2 bases at V and 6 bases at J, with 7 bases between. There are 13 residues in the CDR3. As DNA, the CDR3 is TGTGCCAGCAGCTTAACGGGGCCCGGGGAGCTGTTTTTT. Translating gives CASSLTGPGELFF.

This sequence joins TRBV29-1 and TRBJ1-2; 10 nucleotides match TRBD1. Germline assignment: CDR1 SQVTM and CDR2 ANQGSEA. The CDR3 totals 15 residues. J gave up 5 bases and V 7 bases, and 13 bases lay outside the gene matches. CDR3 sequence: CSGGGQGSLEYGYTF. The CDR3 DNA sequence: TGCAGCGGAGGGGGACAGGGGTCGCTTGAATATGGCTACACCTTC.

This clone was observed once. The rearrangement joins TRBV6-5 to TRBJ1-1; D gene ambiguous. CDR3 length: 14 residues. V lost 4 bases and J 3 bases, leaving 12 bases between the germline ends. CDR1 is MNHEY, CDR2 SVGAGI, per germline. CDR3: CASSFLRGYTEAFF. The CDR3 DNA is TGTGCCAGCAGTTTCCTCCGGGGTTACACTGAAGCTTTCTTT.

This chain links TRBV2 with TRBJ2-1, with D perhaps matching TRBD2 (6 bases). Germline CDR1 reads SNHLY; CDR2 reads FYNNEI. The ends were cut back, 7 bases at V and 7 bases at J, with 14 bases in the middle. This CDR3 contains 13 residues. CDR3 amino acids: CASTPGLSNEQFF. CDR3 sequence (DNA): TGTGCCAGCACCCCGGGACTTTCTAATGAGCAGTTCTTC. Filled out from reference TRBV2 and TRBJ2-1, the complete variable domain reads EPEVTQTPSHQVTQMGQEVILRCVPISNHLYFYWYRQILGQKVEFLVSFYNNEISEKSEIFDDQFSVERPDGSNFTLKIRSTKLEDSAMYFCASTPGLSNEQFFGPGTRLTVL.

The CDR3 protein is CAWSLSYEQYF. The CDR3, as DNA: TGTGCCTGGAGTCTCTCCTACGAGCAGTACTTC. This rearrangement joins TRBV30 to TRBJ2-7, with D unresolved. The V end was cut by 2 bases, the J end by 0 bases, with 2 bases between. CDR1 GTSNPN and CDR2 SVGIG come from the germline V gene (reference sequence). CDR3 length: 11 amino acids.

The chain uses TRBV7-8 and TRBJ2-7; D call uncertain. The CDR3 runs 14 residues. Trimming stripped 0 bases from V and 3 bases from J, with 9 bases between. Germline assignment: CDR1 SGHVS and CDR2 FQNEAQ. The CDR3 region has the DNA TGTGCCAGCAGCTTAGCCCCCGATTACTACGAGCAGTACTTC. Amino acid sequence: CASSLAPDYYEQYF.

The CDR3 coding sequence is TGTGCCAGCAGCTTGGGCCAGCCGTCTGGCTACACCTTC. This encodes CASSLGQPSGYTF. The rearrangement links TRBV11-3 to TRBJ1-2; D gene unclear. Trimming shortened V by 3 bases and J by 7 bases, and 12 bases separated the two germline ends. This CDR3 region has 13 residues. Germline V gene data show CDR1 as SGHNT and CDR2 as YENEEA.

The rearrangement uses TRBV7-9 and TRBJ1-4; D is unclear. Germline values: CDR1 SEHNR, CDR2 FQNEAQ (reference sequence). This CDR3 region has 16 residues. Trimming left V 1 base short and J 7 bases short, with 16 bases between. The CDR3 loop is CASSLGVGQYGEKLFF. The CDR3 nucleotides read TGTGCCAGCAGCTTAGGGGTTGGGCAATACGGTGAAAAACTGTTTTTT. Full variable domain (outside the CDR3, taken from reference TRBV7-9 and TRBJ1-4): DTGVSQNPRHKITKRGQNVTFRCDPISEHNRLYWYRQTLGQGPEFLTYFQNEAQLEKSRLLSDRFSAERPKGSFSTLEIQRTEQGDSAMYLCASSLGVGQYGEKLFFGSGTQLSVL.